This T cell receptor beta chain was retrieved from a study of blood T cell repertoires in COVID-19. Sequencing used immunoSEQ multiplex PCR; TCRdb keeps in-frame clones, though not all of them. The table lists 250,000 to 300,000 clones, around 90% of them singletons. Germline V gives CDR1 MNHNY, CDR2 SVGAGI (reference sequence). With 5 bases clipped from V and 7 bases from J, the junction kept 13 bases outside the gene matches. The CDR3 is 16 residues long. Self-reported history from a screening survey and questionnaire set each donor's cohort. Specimen: PBMCs or T cells enriched from blood (not recorded which). V gene TRBV6-6 combines with J gene TRBJ2-1, with TRBD2 matching 8 bases. This TCR came from a human donor in a cohort exposed to, infected with or recovered from COVID-19 (not recorded which). The donor label of this sample is uncertain. CDR3 nucleotide sequence: TGTGCCAGCAGTGTAGGCCGGGGGGGCTCAGGGAATGAGCAGTTCTTC. It codes for CASSVGRGGSGNEQFF.